Below, 15 T cell receptor beta chains from the same sample are listed, as sequenced in a study of monozygotic twins with inflammatory bowel disease. One entry per CDR3 protein, without DNA, is what TCRdb gives after re-calling the 5' RACE reads. This sample's table has over 200,000 distinct CDR3 sequences. The sequenced sample was blood. The receptors come from a human donor with ulcerative colitis or Crohn's disease, or a healthy co-twin of an affected twin (not recorded which).

The chain links TRBV7-2 to TRBJ2-7. Germline CDR1 reads SGHTA; CDR2 reads FQGNSA. The CDR3 loop spans 14 amino acids. The CDR3 protein is CASSLGWVSYEQYF. The full variable domain, in which reference TRBV7-2 and TRBJ2-7 provide the parts outside the CDR3, is GAGVSQSPSNKVTEKGKDVELRCDPISGHTALYWYRQSLGQGLEFLIYFQGNSAPDKSGLPSDRFSAERTGGSVSTLTIQRTQQEDSAVYLCASSLGWVSYEQYFGPGTRLTVT.

J is TRBJ2-3 and V is TRBV12-3 or TRBV12-4. The CDR3 contains 15 residues. CDR3 in amino acids: CASSRLEEATDTQYF.

The rearrangement uses TRBV5-1 and TRBJ2-3; TCRdb designates TRBD1, a call that cannot be tested without DNA. The CDR3 is 15 amino acids. CDR1 is SGHRS and CDR2 is YFSETQ in the germline V gene. The CDR3 spells CANRGWDRTTDTQYF.

The chain combines TRBV20-1 with TRBJ2-1; the TCRdb D gene call, TRBD1, has no DNA to confirm it. The CDR3 covers 13 residues. Germline values: CDR1 DFQATT, CDR2 SNEGSKA (reference sequence). CDR3 residues: CSAQPPTYNEQFF.

This rearrangement joins TRBV20-1 to TRBJ2-1; TCRdb indicates TRBD1, and absent DNA this call remains unverified. The CDR3 covers 11 residues. CDR1 DFQATT and CDR2 SNEGSKA come from the germline V gene (reference sequence). CDR3: CSPTGNNEQFF.

The V and J genes are TRBV12-3 or TRBV12-4 and TRBJ2-2; as DNA is missing, the TRBD1 call by TCRdb cannot be tested. This CDR3 has 13 amino acids. The CDR3 region is CANTWGAAGELFF.

The V gene is TRBV20-1, the J gene TRBJ2-5; TCRdb names TRBD2, which stays unverified in the absence of DNA. CDR1 DFQATT and CDR2 SNEGSKA come from the germline V gene (reference sequence). This CDR3 is built from 13 residues. The CDR3 sequence: CSAAEGREETQYF.

The chain joins TRBV5-1 to TRBJ1-1. The germline CDR1 and CDR2 sequences are SGHRS and YFSETQ. This CDR3 contains 14 residues. The CDR3 sequence is CASSRATSNTEAFF.

The CDR3 region is CASSSGLAGEYEQYF. The gene calls are TRBV7-2 and TRBJ2-7; the TRBD2 assignment by TCRdb is unverifiable without DNA. CDR1 SGHTA and CDR2 FQGNSA come from the germline V gene. There are 15 residues in the CDR3.

The J gene is TRBJ1-5, the V gene TRBV5-6; checking the TCRdb D call of TRBD1 is not possible without DNA. CDR3 length: 15 amino acids. Germline V gene lookup returns CDR1 SGHDT and CDR2 YYEEEE. The CDR3 sequence: CASSLKDSGNQPQHF.

The rearrangement joins TRBV4-1 to TRBJ1-5. The germline V gene encodes CDR1 MGHRA and CDR2 YSYEKL. The CDR3 spans 13 residues. This chain's CDR3 is CASSQDGDQPQHF.

The rearrangement links TRBV12-3 or TRBV12-4 to TRBJ2-1. CDR3 length: 12 amino acids. CDR3 sequence reads: CASSLGPHEQFF.

This chain joins TRBV5-1 and TRBJ2-7; TCRdb returns TRBD2, unconfirmable since there is no DNA. CDR3 size: 12 residues. In germline, CDR1 is SGHRS, CDR2 YFSETQ. CDR3 amino acids: CASSLEGREQYF. The entire variable domain, with the rest obtained from reference TRBV5-1 and TRBJ2-7, is as follows: KAGVTQTPRYLIKTRGQQVTLSCSPISGHRSVSWYQQTPGQGLQFLFEYFSETQRNKGNFPGRFSGRQFSNSRSEMNVSTLELGDSALYLCASSLEGREQYFGPGTRLTVT.

The chain couples TRBV19 to TRBJ1-5; TCRdb names TRBD1, which stays unverified in the absence of DNA. The CDR3 is made up of 15 amino acids. CDR1 and CDR2 (germline): LNHDA, SQIVND (reference sequence). The CDR3: CASSRQGIGNQPQHF. The full variable domain, rest sourced from reference TRBV19 and TRBJ1-5, is DGGITQSPKYLFRKEGQNVTLSCEQNLNHDAMYWYRQDPGQGLRLIYYSQIVNDFQKGDIAEGYSVSREKKESFPLTVTSAQKNPTAFYLCASSRQGIGNQPQHFGDGTRLSIL.

The V gene is TRBV12-3 or TRBV12-4, the J gene TRBJ1-5; the D gene TCRdb calls, TRBD1, cannot be checked with no DNA. This CDR3 comprises 15 residues. The CDR3 reads CASSFIQGSIQPQHF.